What follows describes a single TCR beta chain. Method: immunoSEQ multiplex PCR; TCRdb's copy keeps in-frame clones and lacks some. The sample includes approximately 480,000 clones, around 85% of them seen just once. Stated treatment: approximately 18 received Ad26.COV2.S at low or high dose, single or two shots; roughly 5 received placebo; per-sample allocation not given. The study sampled participants on day 63 after the first vaccine or placebo injection. These data come from a study of Ad26.COV2.S vaccination and SARS-CoV-2 variants. Sequencing was performed on peripheral blood, taken in a trial of Ad26.COV2.S vaccine versus placebo. The receptor comes from a person between 18 and 59 years old who received the Ad26.COV2.S COVID-19 vaccine or a placebo.

The CDR3 region is CSARSAVEQYF. In DNA, the CDR3 is TGCAGTGCTAGGTCCGCGGTCGAGCAGTACTTC. The rearrangement uses TRBV20-1 and TRBJ2-7; no definite D call. Germline V CDR1 and CDR2: DFQATT, SNEGSKA (reference sequence). The CDR3 has 11 residues. V was clipped by 3 bases and J by 6 bases, with 9 bases between them.